This T cell receptor (beta chain) was obtained from a study of cytomegalovirus exposure and HLA in healthy donors. Amplification used 60 Vbeta primers and 13 Jbeta primers. Measured with immunoSEQ multiplex PCR; TCRdb has only the in-frame clones, and not every one. This table holds 95,000 to 150,000 clones, 72% found once. Study conclusions and caveats: Data from an earlier analysis indicated that most TCR beta V segments were productive either about 90% or about 30% of the time. In vitro data verified a few CMV-associated chains as specific for CMV antigens.

There are a few counts of this clone. Antigen: not known. The sequence was obtained from a man aged 30 to 39 in good health and CMV-seronegative. Sequenced material: PBMCs.

Here the CDR3 reads CASSLSQADPNYGYTF. The CDR3 DNA sequence: TGTGCCAGCAGTTTATCGCAGGCAGACCCAAACTATGGCTACACCTTC. The chain uses TRBV27 and TRBJ1-2; no definite D call. The CDR3 sequence is 16 residues long. Germline loops: CDR1 MNHEY, CDR2 SMNVEV (reference sequence). The V and J ends lost 0 bases and 2 bases respectively, with 13 bases between them.